Below, 4 T cell receptor beta chains from the same sample are listed, as sequenced in a study of cytomegalovirus exposure and HLA in healthy donors. The PCR contained 60 Vbeta and 13 Jbeta primers. Only in-frame clones appear in the TCRdb table, and some are missing; sequencing was by immunoSEQ multiplex PCR. The sample has roughly 130,000 clones; approximately 81% are singletons. Sequencing was done on a sample of PBMCs. Receptors were obtained from a man aged 18 to 29 in good health and CMV-seronegative.

For this clone: At one end, the junction sequence differs from germline, possibly due to a read error. The rearrangement links TRBV7-9 to TRBJ1-2, with 9 nucleotides matching TRBD1. The length of the CDR3 is 14 residues. CDR1 and CDR2 (germline): SEHNR, FQNEAQ (reference sequence). The CDR3 DNA sequence: TGTTCCAGCAGCTTACAGGGGGCAGCGGATGGCTACACCTTC. Residues: CSSSLQGAADGYTF.

The chain employs TRBV30 and TRBJ2-1; 13 nucleotides line up with TRBD2. V was pared by 2 bases and J by 7 bases, with 5 bases of the junction left unmatched. Germline lookup yields CDR1 GTSNPN and CDR2 SVGIG (reference sequence). CDR3 length: 15 residues. This CDR3 is CAWSLLAGGLNEQFF. CDR3 in DNA: TGTGCCTGGAGTCTACTAGCGGGAGGGTTGAATGAGCAGTTCTTC. The whole variable domain, remainder taken from reference TRBV30 and TRBJ2-1, is SQTIHQWPATLVQPVGSPLSLECTVEGTSNPNLYWYRQAAGRGLQLLFYSVGIGQISSEVPQNLSASRPQDRQFILSSKKLLLSDSGFYLCAWSLLAGGLNEQFFGPGTRLTVL.

DNA for the CDR3: TGTGCCAGCAGTCCAAGCAGGGGGTATAGCAATCAGCCCCAGCATTTT. This translates into CASSPSRGYSNQPQHF. This chain uses TRBV28 with TRBJ1-5; the match to TRBD1 covers 7 bases. V shed 5 bases and J 0 bases; nucleotides not matched to a gene: 7. Germline CDR1 and CDR2: MDHEN and SYDVKM. The CDR3 is made up of 16 amino acids.

This clone was detected a few times. V is TRBV5-1 and J is TRBJ1-2; 9 bases fit TRBD1. From germline, CDR1 is SGHRS and CDR2 YFSETQ. The CDR3 sequence is 14 residues long. V was clipped by 0 bases and J by 6 bases; unmatched bases: 3. CDR3 in amino acids: CASSLGQGVDGYTF. For the CDR3, the DNA is TGCGCCAGCAGCTTGGGACAGGGGGTCGATGGCTACACCTTC.